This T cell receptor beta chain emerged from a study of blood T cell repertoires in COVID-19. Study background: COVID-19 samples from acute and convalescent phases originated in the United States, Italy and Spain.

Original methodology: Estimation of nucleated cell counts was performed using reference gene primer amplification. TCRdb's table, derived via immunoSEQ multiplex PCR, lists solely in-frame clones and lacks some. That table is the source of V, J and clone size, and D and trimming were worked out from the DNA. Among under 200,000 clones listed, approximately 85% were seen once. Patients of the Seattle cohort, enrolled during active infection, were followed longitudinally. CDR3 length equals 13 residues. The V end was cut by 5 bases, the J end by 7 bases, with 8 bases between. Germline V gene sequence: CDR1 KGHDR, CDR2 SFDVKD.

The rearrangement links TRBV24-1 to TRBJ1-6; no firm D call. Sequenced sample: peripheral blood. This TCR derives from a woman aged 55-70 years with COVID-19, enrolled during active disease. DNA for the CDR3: TGTGCCACCAGTGGAGGCTGGAATTCACCCCTCCACTTT. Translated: CATSGGWNSPLHF.